These T cell receptor beta chains were read from a single sample in a study of vaccination effects on CD4 cells after COVID-19. Their cognate antigens are unknown. This table comes from immunoSEQ multiplex PCR, and its TCRdb copy is limited to in-frame clones, with some not included. Here the sample spans 30,000 to 40,000 clones, roughly two thirds being singletons. Sequences were derived from CD4+ T cells from PBMCs cultured with HCoV-229E spike peptides, sampled after COVID-19 vaccination. These receptors were taken from a human donor who received a COVID-19 vaccine. Each CDR3 is given with its conserved first and last residue. The D gene is left open where the match is weak. Size values are once, few and many counts, or a class for expanded clones, and some rows have none.

j_call: TRBJ1-6; v_call: TRBV6-6; clone_size: .; d_call: .; cdr3_aa: CASGHYNSPLHF; cdr3_nt: TGTGCCAGCGGGCACTATAATTCACCCCTCCACTTT
j_call: TRBJ1-4; v_call: TRBV11-1; clone_size: .; d_call: TRBD1; cdr3_aa: CASSLATGTVGGKLFF; cdr3_nt: TGTGCCAGCAGCTTAGCCACCGGGACAGTCGGAGGAAAACTGTTTTTT
j_call: TRBJ2-7; v_call: TRBV11-2; clone_size: .; d_call: .; cdr3_aa: CASSENRLTYEQYF; cdr3_nt: TGTGCCAGCAGCGAAAACAGGCTAACCTACGAGCAGTACTTC
j_call: TRBJ2-1; v_call: TRBV13; clone_size: once; d_call: .; cdr3_aa: CASSPRVAGYNEQFF; cdr3_nt: TGTGCCAGCAGCCCCCGGGTAGCAGGGTACAATGAGCAGTTCTTC
j_call: TRBJ2-3; v_call: TRBV11-3; clone_size: .; d_call: .; cdr3_aa: CASSLGSSTDTQYF; cdr3_nt: TGTGCCAGCAGCTTAGGCTCTAGCACAGATACGCAGTATTTT
j_call: TRBJ2-2; v_call: TRBV6-4; clone_size: .; d_call: TRBD2; cdr3_aa: CASSVWGGSVTGELFF; cdr3_nt: TGTGCCAGCAGTGTTTGGGGCGGGAGCGTCACCGGGGAGCTGTTTTTT
j_call: TRBJ1-2; v_call: TRBV12-3/TRBV12-4; clone_size: .; d_call: .; cdr3_aa: CASSRSANYGYTF; cdr3_nt: TGTGCCAGCAGTAGGTCAGCTAACTATGGCTACACCTTC
j_call: TRBJ1-6; v_call: TRBV3-1/TRBV3-2; clone_size: .; d_call: TRBD1; cdr3_aa: CASSQGQGGYNSPLHF; cdr3_nt: TGTGCCAGCAGCCAAGGACAGGGAGGCTATAATTCACCCCTCCACTTT
j_call: TRBJ1-4; v_call: TRBV6-5; clone_size: once; d_call: .; cdr3_aa: CATRPRQGFNEKLFF; cdr3_nt: TGTGCCACCCGCCCGCGCCAGGGGTTTAATGAAAAACTGTTTTTT
j_call: TRBJ2-6; v_call: TRBV9; clone_size: .; d_call: .; cdr3_aa: CASSEGVPGANVLTF; cdr3_nt: TGTGCCAGCAGCGAAGGGGTCCCTGGGGCCAACGTCCTGACTTTC
j_call: TRBJ1-1; v_call: TRBV5-6; clone_size: .; d_call: .; cdr3_aa: CASSLDWTGGSEAFF; cdr3_nt: TGTGCCAGCAGCTTGGATTGGACGGGGGGATCTGAAGCTTTCTTT
j_call: TRBJ1-3; v_call: TRBV19; clone_size: .; d_call: .; cdr3_aa: CASSNSGNTIYF; cdr3_nt: TGTGCCAGTAGTAACTCTGGAAACACCATATATTTT
j_call: TRBJ2-7; v_call: TRBV5-1; clone_size: .; d_call: .; cdr3_aa: CASSKERGHEQYF; cdr3_nt: TGCGCCAGCAGCAAGGAAAGGGGCCACGAGCAGTACTTC
j_call: TRBJ2-3; v_call: TRBV11-2; clone_size: .; d_call: .; cdr3_aa: CASNLQAGQRSDTQYF; cdr3_nt: TGTGCCAGCAACTTACAGGCAGGCCAACGGTCAGATACGCAGTATTTT
j_call: TRBJ2-1; v_call: TRBV5-5; clone_size: .; d_call: TRBD1; cdr3_aa: CASSGTGGWNEQFF; cdr3_nt: TGTGCCAGCAGCGGAACAGGGGGGTGGAATGAGCAGTTCTTC
j_call: TRBJ2-3; v_call: TRBV14; clone_size: .; d_call: TRBD2; cdr3_aa: CASSQVSGAGDTQYF; cdr3_nt: TGTGCCAGCAGCCAAGTTAGCGGGGCGGGTGATACGCAGTATTTT
j_call: TRBJ2-7; v_call: TRBV7-9; clone_size: .; d_call: .; cdr3_aa: CASSFRERGAGEQYF; cdr3_nt: TGTGCCAGCAGCTTTCGGGAGAGGGGAGCCGGCGAGCAGTACTTC
j_call: TRBJ2-1; v_call: TRBV20-1; clone_size: .; d_call: .; cdr3_aa: CSAERSREQFF; cdr3_nt: TGCAGTGCGGAAAGGAGTCGTGAGCAGTTCTTC
j_call: TRBJ1-6; v_call: TRBV3-1/TRBV3-2; clone_size: .; d_call: .; cdr3_aa: CASSQEGGSPLHF; cdr3_nt: TGTGCCAGCAGCCAAGAGGGCGGTTCACCCCTCCACTTT
j_call: TRBJ2-5; v_call: TRBV19; clone_size: few; d_call: TRBD1; cdr3_aa: CASSIGRDRVGETQYF; cdr3_nt: TGTGCCAGTAGTATAGGTCGGGACAGGGTAGGAGAGACCCAGTACTTC
j_call: TRBJ1-2; v_call: TRBV5-1; clone_size: .; d_call: .; cdr3_aa: CASSLAVGNYGYTF; cdr3_nt: TGCGCCAGCAGCTTGGCGGTGGGGAACTATGGCTACACCTTC
j_call: TRBJ2-5; v_call: TRBV5-6; clone_size: .; d_call: .; cdr3_aa: CASSLFRRGYQETQYF; cdr3_nt: TGTGCCAGCAGCTTATTTAGAAGGGGCTACCAAGAGACCCAGTACTTC
j_call: TRBJ1-2; v_call: TRBV2; clone_size: .; d_call: .; cdr3_aa: CASSGLGGRANYGYTF; cdr3_nt: TGTGCCAGCAGTGGTTTAGGGGGGAGAGCTAACTATGGCTACACCTTC
j_call: TRBJ1-2; v_call: TRBV12-3/TRBV12-4; clone_size: .; d_call: .; cdr3_aa: CATQGWSGYTF; cdr3_nt: TGTGCCACCCAGGGATGGAGCGGCTACACCTTC
j_call: TRBJ2-7; v_call: TRBV6-1; clone_size: few; d_call: .; cdr3_aa: CASSDGFVLQYF; cdr3_nt: TGTGCCAGCAGTGACGGGTTCGTACTTCAGTACTTC
j_call: TRBJ2-7; v_call: TRBV5-4; clone_size: .; d_call: TRBD2; cdr3_aa: CASSLGGEGRYEQYF; cdr3_nt: TGTGCCAGCAGCTTGGGGGGGGAGGGCCGCTACGAGCAGTACTTC
j_call: TRBJ2-5; v_call: TRBV6-1; clone_size: .; d_call: .; cdr3_aa: CASSEEWTGSLETQYF; cdr3_nt: TGTGCCAGCAGTGAAGAATGGACTGGTAGCTTGGAGACCCAGTACTTC
j_call: TRBJ2-3; v_call: TRBV7-9; clone_size: .; d_call: TRBD2; cdr3_aa: CASSLGASGRSDTQYF; cdr3_nt: TGTGCCAGCAGCTTAGGGGCTAGCGGGAGGTCAGATACGCAGTATTTT
j_call: TRBJ2-6; v_call: TRBV15; clone_size: .; d_call: .; cdr3_aa: CATSREQIGANVLTF; cdr3_nt: TGTGCCACCAGCAGAGAACAGATTGGGGCCAACGTCCTGACTTTC
j_call: TRBJ1-2; v_call: TRBV30; clone_size: .; d_call: TRBD1; cdr3_aa: CAWSPTGRTGYTF; cdr3_nt: TGTGCCTGGAGCCCGACAGGGAGAACTGGCTACACCTTC
j_call: TRBJ2-7; v_call: TRBV6-5; clone_size: .; d_call: TRBD2; cdr3_aa: CASERGGIYEQYF; cdr3_nt: TGTGCCAGCGAGCGGGGAGGTATCTACGAGCAGTACTTC
j_call: TRBJ1-1; v_call: TRBV15; clone_size: few; d_call: .; cdr3_aa: CATSPPQGNTEAFF; cdr3_nt: TGTGCCACCAGCCCCCCCCAGGGGAACACTGAAGCTTTCTTT
j_call: TRBJ1-1; v_call: TRBV3-1/TRBV3-2; clone_size: .; d_call: .; cdr3_aa: CASSHFRTANTEAFF; cdr3_nt: TGTGCCAGCAGCCATTTCCGGACAGCCAACACTGAAGCTTTCTTT
j_call: TRBJ2-2; v_call: TRBV30; clone_size: once; d_call: .; cdr3_aa: CAWGHLNTGELFF; cdr3_nt: TGTGCCTGGGGACATTTAAACACCGGGGAGCTGTTTTTT
j_call: TRBJ2-5; v_call: TRBV7-9; clone_size: .; d_call: .; cdr3_aa: CASSRKQTLQETQYF; cdr3_nt: TGTGCCAGCAGCAGAAAACAGACGCTCCAAGAGACCCAGTACTTC
j_call: TRBJ2-5; v_call: TRBV5-1; clone_size: .; d_call: TRBD2; cdr3_aa: CASSLHSGGVQETQYF; cdr3_nt: TGCGCCAGCAGCTTGCATAGCGGGGGGGTTCAAGAGACCCAGTACTTC
j_call: TRBJ2-6; v_call: TRBV5-1; clone_size: once; d_call: .; cdr3_aa: CASSLGAALASGANVLTF; cdr3_nt: TGCGCCAGCAGCTTGGGGGCGGCCCTAGCCTCTGGGGCCAACGTCCTGACTTTT
j_call: TRBJ2-5; v_call: TRBV15; clone_size: .; d_call: TRBD2; cdr3_aa: CATSNRGGGETQYF; cdr3_nt: TGTGCCACCAGCAATCGCGGGGGAGGGGAAACCCAGTACTTC
j_call: TRBJ2-2; v_call: TRBV5-5; clone_size: .; d_call: .; cdr3_aa: CASSLANTGELFF; cdr3_nt: TGTGCCAGCAGCTTGGCTAACACCGGGGAGCTGTTTTTT
j_call: TRBJ1-1; v_call: TRBV6-5; clone_size: .; d_call: .; cdr3_aa: CASHRVRDTEAFF; cdr3_nt: TGTGCCAGTCACAGGGTAAGGGACACTGAAGCTTTCTTT
j_call: TRBJ2-7; v_call: TRBV3-1/TRBV3-2; clone_size: .; d_call: TRBD2; cdr3_aa: CASSLFPGEGFYEQYF; cdr3_nt: TGTGCCAGCAGCCTATTTCCCGGGGAGGGCTTCTACGAGCAGTACTTC
j_call: TRBJ2-7; v_call: TRBV29-1; clone_size: .; d_call: TRBD1; cdr3_aa: CSVDRGEGHEQYF; cdr3_nt: TGCAGCGTAGACAGGGGGGAAGGTCACGAGCAGTACTTC
j_call: TRBJ2-3; v_call: TRBV6-2/TRBV6-3; clone_size: once; d_call: .; cdr3_aa: CASSYETDTQYF; cdr3_nt: TGTGCCAGCAGTTACGAAACAGATACGCAGTATTTT
j_call: TRBJ1-6; v_call: TRBV9; clone_size: .; d_call: .; cdr3_aa: CASHRGLGNSPLHF; cdr3_nt: TGTGCCAGCCACCGGGGGCTGGGTAATTCACCCCTCCACTTT
j_call: TRBJ2-6; v_call: TRBV14; clone_size: .; d_call: .; cdr3_aa: CASSQVLAGANVLTF; cdr3_nt: TGTGCCAGCAGCCAAGTATTGGCTGGGGCCAACGTCCTGACTTTC
j_call: TRBJ2-1; v_call: TRBV4-1; clone_size: .; d_call: TRBD2; cdr3_aa: CASSPMRREGRNEQFF; cdr3_nt: TGCGCCAGCAGCCCCATGAGGCGGGAGGGCAGGAATGAGCAGTTCTTC
j_call: TRBJ1-5; v_call: TRBV3-1/TRBV3-2; clone_size: .; d_call: .; cdr3_aa: CASSSWHHQPQHF; cdr3_nt: TGTGCCAGCAGCAGTTGGCATCATCAGCCCCAGCATTTT
j_call: TRBJ1-6; v_call: TRBV25-1; clone_size: .; d_call: TRBD1; cdr3_aa: CASSPVGQGRSPLHF; cdr3_nt: TGTGCCAGCAGTCCCGTCGGACAGGGTCGGTCACCCCTCCACTTT
j_call: TRBJ1-2; v_call: TRBV7-8; clone_size: once; d_call: .; cdr3_aa: CASSPPQISYTF; cdr3_nt: TGTGCCAGCAGCCCCCCTCAAATAAGCTACACCTTC
j_call: TRBJ1-5; v_call: TRBV18; clone_size: .; d_call: .; cdr3_aa: CASSPPYSNQPQHF; cdr3_nt: TGTGCCAGCTCACCACCATATAGCAATCAGCCCCAGCATTTT
j_call: TRBJ2-7; v_call: TRBV7-6; clone_size: .; d_call: TRBD2; cdr3_aa: CASSFGRRLRDSSYEQYF; cdr3_nt: TGTGCCAGCAGCTTCGGGAGGCGACTCCGGGACTCCTCCTACGAGCAGTACTTC
j_call: TRBJ2-3; v_call: TRBV11-3; clone_size: .; d_call: .; cdr3_aa: CASSLDREDTQYF; cdr3_nt: TGTGCCAGCAGCTTAGACCGGGAAGATACGCAGTATTTT
j_call: TRBJ2-1; v_call: TRBV2; clone_size: .; d_call: .; cdr3_aa: CASSQTRLLDNEQFF; cdr3_nt: TGTGCCAGCAGCCAAACGAGACTACTTGACAATGAGCAGTTCTTC
j_call: TRBJ2-3; v_call: TRBV5-1; clone_size: .; d_call: .; cdr3_aa: CASSLVSGMTTDTQYF; cdr3_nt: TGCGCCAGCAGCTTGGTTTCAGGGATGACGACAGATACGCAGTATTTT
j_call: TRBJ1-1; v_call: TRBV20-1; clone_size: few; d_call: .; cdr3_aa: CSAIGSKAFF; cdr3_nt: TGCAGTGCTATTGGTTCGAAAGCTTTCTTT
j_call: TRBJ2-1; v_call: TRBV5-1; clone_size: .; d_call: .; cdr3_aa: CASSELYGTLNEQFF; cdr3_nt: TGCGCCAGCAGTGAGTTGTATGGAACACTGAATGAGCAGTTCTTC
j_call: TRBJ1-6; v_call: TRBV19; clone_size: once; d_call: .; cdr3_aa: CASSIGGHLDSPLHF; cdr3_nt: TGTGCCAGTAGTATAGGCGGACACTTAGATTCACCCCTCCACTTT
j_call: TRBJ2-7; v_call: TRBV6-5; clone_size: .; d_call: .; cdr3_aa: CASTLMGEQYF; cdr3_nt: TGTGCCAGCACCTTAATGGGCGAGCAGTACTTC
j_call: TRBJ1-1; v_call: TRBV5-1; clone_size: .; d_call: .; cdr3_aa: CASSLREEAFF; cdr3_nt: TGCGCCAGCAGCTTGAGGGAGGAGGCTTTCTTT
j_call: TRBJ1-1; v_call: TRBV2; clone_size: .; d_call: .; cdr3_aa: CASSEDSLGAFF; cdr3_nt: TGTGCCAGCAGTGAGGACTCCTTAGGCGCTTTCTTT